One sample yielded the 29 T cell receptor beta chains listed below, sequenced in a study of cytomegalovirus exposure and HLA in healthy donors. The PCR contained 60 Vbeta and 13 Jbeta primers. The repertoire was sequenced with immunoSEQ multiplex PCR; TCRdb's copy has only in-frame clones and lacks some. The sample yields over 90,000 clones, approximately 76% seen once. The sequenced material came from PBMCs. The receptor set was obtained from a woman aged 55-70 years in good health and CMV-seropositive.

The rearrangement joins TRBV29-1 to TRBJ1-1; the D is unclear. This CDR3 is 14 amino acids long. Trimming pared 6 bases from V and 0 bases from J, leaving 14 bases between. In germline, CDR1 is SQVTM, CDR2 ANQGSEA. DNA of the CDR3: TGCAGCGTCCTTGAGCCCCCTATGAACACTGAAGCTTTCTTT. This translates into CSVLEPPMNTEAFF.

This clone has just a few counts. The chain carries TRBV5-4 and TRBJ2-2; tentatively, D is TRBD1 (6 bases). Trimming pared 5 bases from V and 0 bases from J, leaving 11 bases between. Germline V gene sequence: CDR1 SGHNT, CDR2 YYREEE (reference sequence). The CDR3 loop spans 15 amino acids. The CDR3 region has the DNA TGTGCCAGCAGGATCGACAGGACGAACACCGGGGAGCTGTTTTTT. Translation gives CASRIDRTNTGELFF.

This clone has just a few counts. The V call is TRBV27, the J call TRBJ2-1; 8 bases are a match to TRBD1. CDR1 is MNHEY, CDR2 SMNVEV, per germline (reference sequence). The ends lost 4 bases at V and 15 bases at J; junction bases unmatched: 14. The CDR3 totals 14 residues. The CDR3 protein is CASSSTGGRSVLFF. CDR3 in DNA: TGTGCCAGCAGTTCCACAGGGGGTAGGTCGGTACTGTTCTTC.

The genes are TRBV11-3 and TRBJ2-7, with 9 bases that match TRBD1. CDR1 and CDR2 from the germline V gene are SGHNT and YENEEA. J lost 2 bases, V lost 5 bases, and 7 bases had no gene match. This CDR3 is 15 amino acids long. Written as DNA, the CDR3 is TGTGCCAGCAGCGCGGGACAGGGTAAAACCTACGAGCAGTACTTC. It encodes CASSAGQGKTYEQYF.

The rearrangement uses TRBV5-1 and TRBJ1-4; 9 bases fit TRBD1. There are 16 residues in the CDR3. The trim removed 5 bases at V and 2 bases at J, leaving 7 bases unmatched. Germline V gives CDR1 SGHRS, CDR2 YFSETQ. The CDR3 loop is CASRGGTGHTNEKLFF. CDR3 DNA: TGCGCCAGCAGGGGAGGGACAGGGCACACTAATGAAAAACTGTTTTTT. The full variable domain, completed using reference TRBV5-1 and TRBJ1-4, is KAGVTQTPRYLIKTRGQQVTLSCSPISGHRSVSWYQQTPGQGLQFLFEYFSETQRNKGNFPGRFSGRQFSNSRSEMNVSTLELGDSALYLCASRGGTGHTNEKLFFGSGTQLSVL.

This clone was observed a few times. The chain has TRBV6-6 and TRBJ2-3; no definite D call. The CDR3 spans 13 residues. Between the trimmed V and J ends, which lost 6 bases and 1 base, there was a span of 8 bases. Germline V gene lookup returns CDR1 MNHNY and CDR2 SVGAGI (reference sequence). The CDR3 loop is CASSSQGTDTQYF. In nucleotides, the CDR3 is TGTGCCAGCAGCTCCCAGGGCACAGATACGCAGTATTTT.

The chain has TRBV6-6 and TRBJ2-1, with TRBD2 identical over 8 bases. Germline V gene sequence: CDR1 MNHNY, CDR2 SVGAGI (reference sequence). V was clipped by 6 bases and J by 7 bases; unmatched bases: 8. This CDR3 is 14 amino acids long. CDR3 bases: TGTGCCAGCAGGACAGCGGGAGCAGGGAATGAGCAGTTCTTC. Translation gives CASRTAGAGNEQFF.

This clone has just one count. The rearrangement joins TRBV7-3 to TRBJ2-3, with D hard to call. The germline V gene encodes CDR1 SGHTA and CDR2 FQGTGA. The CDR3 has 13 amino acids. The V end was cut by 1 base, the J end by 5 bases, with 7 bases between. DNA of the CDR3: TGTGCCAGCAGCTTAAACCAGTTAGATACGCAGTATTTT. Translated, it gives CASSLNQLDTQYF.

The chain uses TRBV5-5 and TRBJ1-1, with D perhaps TRBD1 (6 bases). Trimming shortened V by 4 bases and J by 4 bases, and 14 bases separated the two germline ends. This CDR3 spans 14 amino acids. Germline V gives CDR1 SGHKS, CDR2 YYEKEE (reference sequence). CDR3 coding DNA: TGTGCCAGCAGCACAGGGATGGGAAGCACTGAAGCTTTCTTT. Translating gives CASSTGMGSTEAFF.

As concerns this clone: Other DNA variants within this sample encode the same CDR3. The V gene is TRBV15, the J gene TRBJ1-2; tentatively, D is TRBD1 (5 bases). The ends were cut back, 0 bases at V and 6 bases at J, with 8 bases in the middle. This CDR3 comprises 13 residues. CDR1 and CDR2 from the germline V gene are LNHNV and YYDKDF (reference sequence). This CDR3 is CATSREEGDGYTF. DNA of the CDR3: TGTGCCACCAGCAGAGAGGAAGGGGATGGCTACACCTTC.

The sample holds one count of this clone. The chain couples TRBV27 to TRBJ1-1; a weak D match, TRBD1 (5 bases). CDR1 is MNHEY and CDR2 is SMNVEV in the germline V gene (reference sequence). Trimming pared 0 bases from V and 2 bases from J, leaving 16 bases between. The CDR3 is made up of 17 amino acids. Here the CDR3 DNA reads TGTGCCAGCAGTTTATCGAGCGACAGTTATTCTAACACTGAAGCTTTCTTT. Its protein product is CASSLSSDSYSNTEAFF.

A few counts support this clone. The V call is TRBV30, the J call TRBJ1-3, with a tentative D call TRBD1 (5 bases). With 4 bases removed from V and 4 bases from J, the gap between germline ends came to 5 bases. This CDR3 is built from 11 residues. Germline CDR1 and CDR2: GTSNPN and SVGIG (reference sequence). The CDR3 region is CAWKGGNTIYF. The CDR3 DNA reads as TGTGCCTGGAAGGGGGGAAACACCATATATTTT.

The chain couples TRBV7-3 to TRBJ2-1; 8 bases align to TRBD2. This CDR3 contains 14 residues. Germline loops: CDR1 SGHTA, CDR2 FQGTGA. Trimming took 6 bases from V and 6 from J; bases not matched to a gene: 7. CDR3 in DNA: TGTGCCAGCAGACCCTCCGGGACTAGCAATGAGCAGTTCTTC. Translating it yields CASRPSGTSNEQFF.

The V gene is TRBV5-1, the J gene TRBJ2-5; weak D call: TRBD1 (5 bases). V lost 0 bases and J lost 1, with 13 bases in between. The germline gives CDR1 SGHRS, CDR2 YFSETQ. The CDR3 length is 16 residues. The CDR3 DNA reads as TGCGCCAGCAGCTTGGTTAGGGGTTCTGGCCAAGAGACCCAGTACTTC. It codes for CASSLVRGSGQETQYF.

This chain joins TRBV28 and TRBJ1-1; TRBD1 might be the D (5 bases). The V gene lost 7 bases and the J gene lost 3 bases, with 21 bases spanning the gap. This CDR3 comprises 16 residues. CDR1 is MDHEN and CDR2 is SYDVKM in the germline V gene. Here the CDR3 reads CASITSAGGGDTEAFF. CDR3 nucleotides: TGTGCCAGCATAACGTCAGCGGGCGGGGGGGACACTGAAGCTTTCTTT.

This CDR3 reads CAWSIRGDTEAFF. In DNA form, the CDR3 reads TGTGCCTGGAGTATCAGGGGGGACACTGAAGCTTTCTTT. This chain connects TRBV30 to TRBJ1-1; the match to TRBD1 covers 7 bases. Germline assignment: CDR1 GTSNPN and CDR2 SVGIG (reference sequence). The CDR3 spans 13 residues. V lost 2 bases and J lost 3; bases outside the gene matches: 3. Full variable domain (rest looked up from reference TRBV30 and TRBJ1-1): SQTIHQWPATLVQPVGSPLSLECTVEGTSNPNLYWYRQAAGRGLQLLFYSVGIGQISSEVPQNLSASRPQDRQFILSSKKLLLSDSGFYLCAWSIRGDTEAFFGQGTRLTVV.

V is TRBV10-2 and J is TRBJ1-1; tentative D call: TRBD1 (5 bases). The CDR3 has 13 amino acids. The V gene lost 7 bases and the J gene lost 5 bases, with 14 bases spanning the gap. In germline, CDR1 is WSHSY, CDR2 SAAADI. In DNA form, the CDR3 reads TGCGCCAGCAAAATTACAGGCATAACTGAAGCTTTCTTT. The encoded protein is CASKITGITEAFF.

About this clone itself: A junction boundary mismatches the germline segment, possibly from a read error. J is TRBJ2-7 and V is TRBV7-2; weak D call: TRBD1 (5 bases). The CDR3 spans 12 residues. Germline-derived CDR1 and CDR2 are SGHTA and FQGNSA. CDR3 DNA sequence: TGTGCCAGCAGCTCAAATTGGGCAGGGTCTTTCTTC. This gives the protein CASSSNWAGSFF.

V gene TRBV25-1 combines with J gene TRBJ2-7; D call uncertain. The germline CDR1 and CDR2 sequences are MGHDK and SYGVNS. Trimming removed 0 bases from V and 6 bases from J, with 3 bases in between. The CDR3 has 11 amino acids. CDR3 sequence reads: CASSEYGEQYF. CDR3 sequence (DNA): TGTGCCAGCAGTGAATACGGCGAGCAGTACTTC.

The chain employs TRBV10-3 and TRBJ1-4; D remains unclear. The germline gives CDR1 ENHRY, CDR2 SYGVKD. Trimming pared 0 bases from V and 5 bases from J, leaving 10 bases between. This CDR3 is built from 15 residues. In DNA form, the CDR3 reads TGTGCCATCAGTGAGTCGGGCAGCGGAAATGAAAAACTGTTTTTT. This codes for CAISESGSGNEKLFF.

The chain combines TRBV6-5 with TRBJ2-5; 11 bases agree with TRBD2. Germline CDR1 reads MNHEY; CDR2 reads SVGAGI. The CDR3 runs to 15 residues. The V gene end was trimmed by 2 bases and the J gene end by 5 bases; junction bases not matched to a gene: 4. The DNA of the CDR3 is TGTGCCAGCAGTTACGGGCTAGCGGGAGGCGAGACCCAGTACTTC. As protein: CASSYGLAGGETQYF.

The chain links TRBV18 to TRBJ2-5, with D tentatively TRBD1 (6 bases). Matching the DNA end better, TRBJ2-7 makes the J call doubtful. Per germline, CDR1 KGHSH and CDR2 LQKENI. The CDR3 is 14 residues long. CDR3 DNA: TGTGCCAGCTCACCGGGGGACAACACCTACGAGCAGTACTTC. This encodes CASSPGDNTYEQYF.

The V gene is TRBV4-2, the J gene TRBJ2-7; 9 bases are shared with TRBD2. Germline lookup yields CDR1 LGHNA and CDR2 YNFKEQ. The CDR3 has 17 residues. The V gene end was trimmed by 0 bases and the J gene end by 3 bases; junction bases not matched to a gene: 9. In nucleotides, the CDR3 is TGTGCCAGCAGCCAAGATCTTCCGACTAGCGGCCTCTACGAGCAGTACTTC. Its protein product is CASSQDLPTSGLYEQYF.

The genes are TRBV18 and TRBJ2-7; 7 nucleotides line up with TRBD1. Unmatched junction bases numbered 5, after V lost 3 bases and J lost 3 bases. CDR1 KGHSH and CDR2 LQKENI come from the germline V gene. The CDR3 is 14 residues long. The CDR3 bases are TGTGCCAGCTCACCCCGGGACAGCCTCTACGAGCAGTACTTC. This sequence encodes CASSPRDSLYEQYF.

CDR3 nucleotides: TGTGCCAGTAGTCAAGGGGGCTCGAATTCACCCCTCCACTTT. It codes for CASSQGGSNSPLHF. V is TRBV19 and J is TRBJ1-6; 7 bases agree with TRBD1. With 5 bases clipped from V and 7 bases from J, the junction kept 5 bases outside the gene matches. The CDR3 length is 14 residues. Germline CDR1 reads LNHDA; CDR2 reads SQIVND (reference sequence).

The V gene is TRBV28, the J gene TRBJ2-1; 7 bases agree with TRBD2. Trimming took 6 bases from V and 12 from J; bases not matched to a gene: 20. CDR3 length: 16 residues. CDR1 and CDR2 from the germline V gene are MDHEN and SYDVKM. The CDR3, as DNA: TGTGCCAGCAGCCGGTACCTAGCGGAGACCGCTACGGGGCAGTTCTTC. Protein product: CASSRYLAETATGQFF. The full variable domain, completed using reference TRBV28 and TRBJ2-1, is DVKVTQSSRYLVKRTGEKVFLECVQDMDHENMFWYRQDPGLGLRLIYFSYDVKMKEKGDIPEGYSVSREKKERFSLILESASTNQTSMYLCASSRYLAETATGQFFGPGTRLTVL.

This chain uses TRBV29-1 with TRBJ2-5; possible D gene TRBD1, 5 bases. The J call may be wrong; the DNA end is better matched by TRBJ2-7. CDR1 and CDR2 from the germline V gene are SQVTM and ANQGSEA. The CDR3 covers 14 residues. The CDR3 nucleotides are TGCAGCGTTGTACGTGACTCAGGGATCGGCGAGCAGTACTTC. This sequence encodes CSVVRDSGIGEQYF.

This chain links TRBV27 with TRBJ1-4; 7 nucleotides line up with TRBD1. Germline V CDR1 and CDR2: MNHEY, SMNVEV (reference sequence). The CDR3 length is 15 residues. V shed 6 bases, J shed 2 bases, and the junction held 6 bases outside the gene matches. The chain's CDR3 is CASSHSGGTNEKLFF. Written as DNA, the CDR3 is TGTGCCAGCAGCCACTCAGGGGGTACTAATGAAAAACTGTTTTTT.

In the case of this clone: A junction boundary mismatches the germline segment, possibly from a read error. This sequence joins TRBV28 and TRBJ2-1, with TRBD2 matching 8 bases. The CDR3 covers 12 residues. Germline assignment: CDR1 MDHEN and CDR2 SYDVKM. The CDR3 DNA follows: TGCGGGAGCGGGGGTTTTTTACCTGAGCAGTTCTTC. It codes for CGSGGFLPEQFF. The whole variable domain, filled in from reference TRBV28 and TRBJ2-1, reads DVKVTQSSRYLVKRTGEKVFLECVQDMDHENMFWYRQDPGLGLRLIYFSYDVKMKEKGDIPEGYSVSREKKERFSLILESASTNQTSMYLCGSGGFLPEQFFGPGTRLTVL.